Given below is one T cell receptor (beta chain) in context. The protocol was immunoSEQ multiplex PCR, while the TCRdb copy is restricted to in-frame clones and leaves out a portion. The sample has over 15,000 clones; about 58% are singletons. The record originates from a study of radiation and T cells in renal cell carcinoma. J was trimmed by 6 bases and V by 4 bases; bases with no gene match: 9. Germline loops: CDR1 SGHRS, CDR2 YFSETQ. The CDR3 is 16 residues long. Treatment indicated: treatment-naive control, cytoreductive nephrectomy. The V gene is TRBV5-1, the J gene TRBJ2-1, with 11 nucleotides matching TRBD1. This TCR derives from a middle-aged man with renal cell carcinoma. The source was tumor tissue, collected from a patient whose treatment was nephrectomy without radiotherapy. This CDR3 is CASSRSTGQGGNEQFF. CDR3 nucleotide sequence: TGCGCCAGCAGCCGTAGTACGGGACAGGGGGGCAATGAGCAGTTCTTC.